This T cell receptor (beta chain) was found in a study of blood T cells in healthy people across ages (dated by TCRdb to about 2015). For the study in its entirety: In model experiments, template switching captured about one uniquely barcoded TCR beta cDNA molecule for every two T cells. The donors were split into four age groups: young (average about 16 years), middle-aged (about 40), aged (around 67) and long-lived (under 85). To avoid experimental bias, donors of different ages were spread randomly across the sequencing lanes. Using the same blood draw, the study looked at two additional independent replicas of 1 million unique cDNA reads for two donors, one aged 18 to 30 and the other aged 80 or older. The study measured age-related changes in TCR beta repertoire diversity using deep sequencing normalized with unique cDNA molecular identifiers.

The library was generated by 5' RACE. Sequencing instrument: Illumina HiSeq 2500. A second PCR of about 6 to 12 cycles was run with a J-beta primer mix and a sample-barcoded 5' primer. Each TCR beta cDNA molecule received a unique molecular identifier from a template-switch 5' adaptor carrying 12 random nucleotides. Each sample yielded at least 3 million CDR3-containing paired-end reads. First-strand cDNA synthesis was performed from all RNA using the Mint cDNA synthesis kit, with priming by a TRBC-specific oligonucleotide. All cDNA was treated with uracil-DNA glycosylase and then went through a first 18-cycle PCR with the universal primers M1SS and BC2_uni_R. The authors' analysis ran thus. Each sample was normalized by randomly selecting 1 million high-quality reads, each carrying a distinct molecular identifier. Instead of being binned into consensus sequences, reads with shared molecular identifiers were discarded. CDR3 identification, clonotype clustering and error correction used MiTCR with a Q25 quality threshold and the strictest error-elimination algorithm. A nonparametric unseen species model with Euler transformation was used to estimate a lower bound on total TCR beta diversity. The public reads were reprocessed in TCRdb via fastp at Q25 and MiXCR, keeping in-frame beta chains. Every entry covers one CDR3 protein and lists the most common genes and DNA from its rows. These V and J calls rely on TCRdb rather than the paper's analysis. This sample gives hundreds of thousands of distinct CDR3 sequences in total; around 36% of them show up just once. Of the sample, approximately 13% is held by the ten largest clones.

About this clonotype itself: Which antigen it targets is not known. Qualities for individual bases were not recorded, and no much larger clone is one base off.

The donors were some 36 Caucasian individuals from Russia, aged 6 to 90 years, who were systemically healthy. Roughly 9 milliliters of peripheral blood were drawn from each donor into EDTA-treated Vacutainer tubes. Ficoll-Paque density-gradient centrifugation was used to isolate PBMCs, with at least 7 million obtained per sample. Total RNA, at least 5 micrograms per sample, was extracted from PBMCs with Trizol reagent. Naive CD45RAhigh/CD27high T cell percentages were measured by flow cytometry on a PBMC aliquot from every donor. Overall results and qualifications from the work: Because the CMV infection status of the donors was unknown, age-related changes in expanded clonotypes may potentially have been confounded. Since profiling was done on bulk unsorted PBMCs, naive and antigen-experienced compartments could not be conclusively compared. Compared with the aged group, more naive CD4+ T cells, fewer expanded clones and increased TCR diversity were shown by the long-lived group, suggesting age selection. As age increased, observed TCR beta diversity per million T cells dropped in a roughly linear way, and a significant reduction was already evident by age about 36. There was a strong correlation between observed TCR beta diversity and the percentage of naive T cells measured by flow cytometry. Total diversity estimates from one million sequenced T cells were considered lower bounds and underestimates.

V loses 1 base of germline sequence and J loses 2 bases, and the interval between the two ends is 11 bases. The CDR3 spans 15 residues, from the cysteine through the phenylalanine. Solely the CDR3 DNA is kept, with 45 bases framed from the first base. From a lookup of the germline V gene (reference sequence), CDR1 and CDR2 are SEHNR and FQNEAQ. The origin of this receptor is a man between 18 and 29 years old in good health. The chain is assembled from TRBV7-9 and TRBJ2-5, with the D gene not clear enough to name. Input material: blood. The CDR3 protein is CASSLEAVQQETQYF. The nucleotide sequence is TGTGCCAGCAGCTTAGAGGCGGTGCAACAAGAGACCCAGTACTTC.